Listed below are T cell receptor beta chains from one sample, sequenced in a study of beta chain features in type 1 diabetes. Sequencing used immunoSEQ multiplex PCR; TCRdb keeps in-frame clones, though not all of them. This sample has 100,000 to 150,000 clones, with 15% to 20% found just once. Sequencing was carried out using central memory CD4+ T cells from blood. Receptors originate from a man aged 18 to 30 with type 1 diabetes. CDR3s include the opening cysteine and the closing phenylalanine or tryptophan. Fields, in order: clone size, D gene, J gene, V gene, CDR3 protein, CDR3 DNA. The D gene is left open where the match is weak. For some rows the clone size is stated as once, few or many, or as a class when expanded; others skip it.

clone_size: few; d_call: .; j_call: TRBJ2-1; v_call: TRBV7-2; cdr3_aa: CASSLQVSSYNEQFF; cdr3_nt: TGTGCCAGCAGCTTACAGGTTTCCTCCTACAATGAGCAGTTCTTC
clone_size: many; d_call: .; j_call: TRBJ2-1; v_call: TRBV25-1; cdr3_aa: CASSEWRAYNEQFF; cdr3_nt: TGTGCCAGCAGTGAATGGAGGGCCTACAATGAGCAGTTCTTC
clone_size: few; d_call: .; j_call: TRBJ2-7; v_call: TRBV4-3; cdr3_aa: CASSQEGTGEQYF; cdr3_nt: TGCGCCAGCAGCCAAGAAGGGACGGGCGAGCAGTACTTC
clone_size: .; d_call: .; j_call: TRBJ2-3; v_call: TRBV27; cdr3_aa: CASSWWDGGETDTQYF; cdr3_nt: TGTGCCAGCAGTTGGTGGGATGGGGGAGAGACAGATACGCAGTATTTT
clone_size: few; d_call: .; j_call: TRBJ1-3; v_call: TRBV5-1; cdr3_aa: CASSPGDSGNTIYF; cdr3_nt: TGCGCCAGCAGCCCGGGGGACTCTGGAAACACCATATATTTT
clone_size: .; d_call: .; j_call: TRBJ2-2; v_call: TRBV29-1; cdr3_aa: CSSSTGSNTGELFF; cdr3_nt: TGCAGCTCGAGCACAGGGTCGAACACCGGGGAGCTGTTTTTT
clone_size: .; d_call: TRBD1; j_call: TRBJ1-1; v_call: TRBV19; cdr3_aa: CASRGQLNTEAFF; cdr3_nt: TGTGCCAGTAGGGGACAGCTGAACACTGAAGCTTTCTTT
clone_size: .; d_call: .; j_call: TRBJ2-2; v_call: TRBV19; cdr3_aa: CASSIWTENTGELFF; cdr3_nt: TGTGCCAGTAGTATCTGGACGGAGAACACCGGGGAGCTGTTTTTT
clone_size: medium-sized; d_call: .; j_call: TRBJ2-7; v_call: TRBV2; cdr3_aa: CASNEVRQFYEQYF; cdr3_nt: TGTGCCAGCAATGAGGTGAGACAGTTCTACGAGCAGTACTTC
clone_size: many; d_call: .; j_call: TRBJ1-2; v_call: TRBV19; cdr3_aa: CASSILSRNGYTF; cdr3_nt: TGTGCCAGTAGTATTCTGTCCAGGAATGGCTACACCTTC
clone_size: few; d_call: .; j_call: TRBJ2-1; v_call: TRBV21-1; cdr3_aa: CASSKSGSKQFF; cdr3_nt: TGTGCCAGCAGCAAATCCGGATCAAAGCAGTTCTTC
clone_size: .; d_call: .; j_call: TRBJ2-1; v_call: TRBV30; cdr3_aa: CAWSVSRGNEQFF; cdr3_nt: TGTGCCTGGAGTGTGAGCCGGGGCAATGAGCAGTTCTTC
clone_size: once; d_call: .; j_call: TRBJ2-5; v_call: TRBV5-1; cdr3_aa: CASSLGGPQETQYF; cdr3_nt: TGCGCCAGCAGCTTGGGTGGTCCCCAGGAGACCCAGTACTTC
clone_size: .; d_call: TRBD1; j_call: TRBJ2-7; v_call: TRBV14; cdr3_aa: CASSHPAGTGYSEQYF; cdr3_nt: TGTGCCAGCAGCCACCCAGCCGGGACAGGGTATAGCGAGCAGTACTTC
clone_size: few; d_call: .; j_call: TRBJ1-2; v_call: TRBV7-2; cdr3_aa: CASSSSGGGERYTF; cdr3_nt: TGTGCCAGCAGCTCGAGCGGCGGGGGCGAGCGCTACACCTTC
clone_size: few; d_call: .; j_call: TRBJ2-7; v_call: TRBV30; cdr3_aa: CAWSAGLLTYEQYF; cdr3_nt: TGTGCCTGGAGCGCTGGACTCCTCACTTACGAGCAGTACTTC
clone_size: .; d_call: TRBD2; j_call: TRBJ2-3; v_call: TRBV6-5; cdr3_aa: CASRSTRDYTDTQYF; cdr3_nt: TGTGCCAGCAGATCCACGCGGGACTACACAGATACGCAGTATTTT
clone_size: once; d_call: .; j_call: TRBJ1-5; v_call: TRBV18; cdr3_aa: CASSLLGVAQPQHF; cdr3_nt: TGTGCCAGCTCACTTCTCGGGGTGGCTCAGCCCCAGCATTTT
clone_size: .; d_call: .; j_call: TRBJ2-1; v_call: TRBV5-4; cdr3_aa: CASSSPTGGREQFF; cdr3_nt: TGTGCCAGCAGCTCCCCGACTGGCGGTAGGGAGCAGTTCTTC
clone_size: .; d_call: .; j_call: TRBJ1-5; v_call: TRBV2; cdr3_aa: CASRTGRNSNQPQHF; cdr3_nt: TGTGCCAGCAGGACGGGACGGAATAGCAATCAGCCCCAGCATTTT
clone_size: .; d_call: .; j_call: TRBJ2-4; v_call: TRBV21-1; cdr3_aa: CASRGKEAKNIQYF; cdr3_nt: TGTGCCAGCAGAGGGAAGGAAGCGAAAAACATTCAGTACTTC
clone_size: .; d_call: TRBD2; j_call: TRBJ2-7; v_call: TRBV7-2; cdr3_aa: CASSLGGTSGKYEQYF; cdr3_nt: TGTGCCAGCAGCTTAGGTGGGACTAGCGGGAAATACGAGCAGTACTTC
clone_size: .; d_call: .; j_call: TRBJ1-5; v_call: TRBV23-1; cdr3_aa: CASSRDSNQPQHF; cdr3_nt: TGCGCCAGCAGTCGTGACAGCAATCAGCCCCAGCATTTT
clone_size: few; d_call: TRBD1; j_call: TRBJ1-1; v_call: TRBV11-2; cdr3_aa: CASSLTGEQGTEAFF; cdr3_nt: TGTGCCAGCAGCTTAACAGGGGAGCAAGGCACTGAAGCTTTCTTT
clone_size: many; d_call: TRBD1; j_call: TRBJ1-1; v_call: TRBV9; cdr3_aa: CASSPMDRPNTEAFF; cdr3_nt: TGTGCCAGCAGCCCGATGGACAGGCCGAACACTGAAGCTTTCTTT
clone_size: few; d_call: .; j_call: TRBJ2-3; v_call: TRBV29-1; cdr3_aa: CSVSGGQTDTQYF; cdr3_nt: TGCAGCGTGTCGGGGGGACAGACAGATACGCAGTATTTT
clone_size: few; d_call: TRBD2; j_call: TRBJ2-5; v_call: TRBV7-2; cdr3_aa: CASSFLSGGAGETQYF; cdr3_nt: TGTGCCAGCAGCTTCTTAAGCGGGGGGGCCGGGGAGACCCAGTACTTC
clone_size: .; d_call: TRBD1; j_call: TRBJ1-5; v_call: TRBV30; cdr3_aa: CAWSVLGGYQPQHF; cdr3_nt: TGTGCCTGGAGTGTACTAGGGGGCTATCAGCCCCAGCATTTT
clone_size: few; d_call: .; j_call: TRBJ1-5; v_call: TRBV27; cdr3_aa: CASRPATGQPQHF; cdr3_nt: TGTGCCAGCAGACCAGCTACCGGGCAGCCCCAGCATTTT
clone_size: .; d_call: .; j_call: TRBJ2-7; v_call: TRBV28; cdr3_aa: CASSSGTSMAPYEQYF; cdr3_nt: TGTGCCAGCAGTTCCGGGACATCTATGGCCCCCTACGAGCAGTACTTC
clone_size: few; d_call: .; j_call: TRBJ2-1; v_call: TRBV5-4; cdr3_aa: CASSLDGPRGEQFF; cdr3_nt: TGTGCCAGCAGCTTGGATGGACCCCGGGGTGAGCAGTTCTTC
clone_size: .; d_call: .; j_call: TRBJ2-7; v_call: TRBV6-6; cdr3_aa: CASSYSRAPEQYF; cdr3_nt: TGTGCCAGCAGTTACTCCCGGGCCCCCGAGCAGTACTTC
clone_size: many; d_call: .; j_call: TRBJ2-1; v_call: TRBV7-2; cdr3_aa: CASSLAASPSYNEQFF; cdr3_nt: TGTGCCAGCAGCTTAGCGGCTAGCCCCTCCTACAATGAGCAGTTCTTC
clone_size: .; d_call: .; j_call: TRBJ2-5; v_call: TRBV6-5; cdr3_aa: CASSYDRETQYF; cdr3_nt: TGTGCCAGCAGTTACGACCGAGAGACCCAGTACTTC
clone_size: few; d_call: .; j_call: TRBJ1-6; v_call: TRBV7-9; cdr3_aa: CASSLVGNSPLHF; cdr3_nt: TGTGCCAGCAGCTTAGTCGGGAATTCACCCCTCCACTTT